The 18 T cell receptor beta chains below come from one sample, sequenced in a study of blood T cells in healthy people across ages. Through a sample-barcoded 5' primer and a J-beta primer mix, a second PCR was run for roughly 7 to 12 cycles. TCRdb reanalysed the 5' RACE reads using MiXCR and keeps one entry per CDR3 protein. The table shows 1.5 million to 2 million distinct CDR3 sequences, with roughly 30% occurring only once. Source material: blood. The source of these receptors is a woman aged 30 to 39 in good health.

The chain recombines TRBV5-1 with TRBJ2-3, with 10 bases identical to TRBD1. CDR1 and CDR2 (germline): SGHRS, YFSETQ. This CDR3 contains 16 residues. J lost 1 base, V lost 0 bases, and 2 bases had no gene match. The CDR3 bases are TGCGCCAGCAGCTTGGCTGGACAGGGGGGCACAGATACGCAGTATTTT. This codes for CASSLAGQGGTDTQYF.

This clonotype has only a few counts. J is TRBJ2-7 and V is TRBV28; TRBD1 might be the D (5 bases). CDR1 and CDR2 from the germline V gene are MDHEN and SYDVKM. Between the trimmed V and J ends, which lost 6 bases and 3 bases, there was a span of 15 bases. The CDR3 is 14 amino acids. CDR3 sequence: CASSPAKGYYEQYF. CDR3 bases: TGTGCCAGCAGCCCCGCAAAGGGGTACTACGAGCAGTACTTC.

This clonotype was counted at least ten times. The gene calls are TRBV5-1 and TRBJ2-5, with TRBD2 matching over 7 bases. CDR1 SGHRS and CDR2 YFSETQ come from the germline V gene. V gave up 0 bases and J gave up 1 base; unmatched junction bases: 3. This CDR3 comprises 15 residues. The CDR3 reads CASSLAPSGQETQYF. The CDR3 DNA is TGCGCCAGCAGCTTGGCCCCTAGCGGCCAAGAGACCCAGTACTTC.

Details on this clonotype: A junction boundary mismatches the germline segment, possibly from a read error. This chain joins TRBV12-3 or TRBV12-4 and TRBJ2-7; D may match TRBD1 or TRBD2 (5 bases each). The CDR3 is 14 residues long. This CDR3 reads CACSLSGPTYEQYF. In DNA form, the CDR3 reads TGTGCCTGCAGTTTATCGGGGCCGACCTACGAGCAGTACTTC.

The chain couples TRBV7-6 to TRBJ2-7, with TRBD2 matching 10 bases. The CDR3 runs to 14 residues. CDR1 SGHVS and CDR2 FNYEAQ come from the germline V gene. J gave up 1 base and V 10 bases, and 7 bases lay outside the gene matches. For the CDR3, the DNA is TGTGCCACCGGACCTAGCGGGGGTTCCTACGAGCAGTACTTC. Its protein is CATGPSGGSYEQYF.

This chain uses TRBV28 with TRBJ2-1; tentatively, D is TRBD2 (6 bases). Per germline, CDR1 MDHEN and CDR2 SYDVKM. Trimming removed 2 bases at V and 0 bases at J, with 20 bases between. The CDR3 covers 19 residues. The CDR3 DNA follows: TGTGCCAGCAGTTTAAGGGCCCGCTGGGGAGGTAGCTCCTACAATGAGCAGTTCTTC. Translated: CASSLRARWGGSSYNEQFF.

The chain couples TRBV6-1 to TRBJ2-3; D is possibly TRBD1 or TRBD2 (5 bases each). The CDR3 consists of 12 residues. Germline loops: CDR1 MNHNS, CDR2 SASEGT. The CDR3 bases are TGTGCGCTAGCCGACAGTACAGATACGCAGTATTTT. It encodes CALADSTDTQYF.

V usage is TRBV28 and J usage is TRBJ1-2; TRBD1 aligns across 11 bases. Trimming cost V 5 bases and J 13 bases; bases outside gene matches: 15. Germline lookup yields CDR1 MDHEN and CDR2 SYDVKM. There are 15 residues in the CDR3. CDR3 amino acids: CASSPTTGQGAFGTF. CDR3 bases: TGTGCCAGCAGTCCCACAACCGGACAGGGGGCCTTTGGCACCTTC.

This clonotype occurred a few times. The V call is TRBV10-1, the J call TRBJ2-7; 13 nucleotides align to TRBD2. This CDR3 is built from 16 residues. V lost 8 bases, J lost 1 base, and 8 bases stayed unmatched. Germline-derived CDR1 and CDR2 are WNHNN and SYGVQD (reference sequence). This CDR3 is CASPGLAGLLSYEQYF. DNA of the CDR3: TGCGCCAGCCCGGGACTAGCGGGATTGTTATCCTACGAGCAGTACTTC.

This clonotype was counted a few times. One base away lies a much larger clone, so this may be a sequencing read error. This chain links TRBV11-2 with TRBJ2-4; D may be TRBD1 or TRBD2 (6 bases each). Germline lookup yields CDR1 SGHAT and CDR2 FQNNGV. The CDR3 has 17 residues. The CDR3 reads CASSFIRGGAAKNIRYF. The CDR3 bases are TGTGCCAGCAGCTTCATCAGGGGCGGGGCGGCCAAAAACATTCGGTACTTC.

The chain has TRBV3-1 and TRBJ1-2; 7 bases line up with TRBD1. V was clipped by 2 bases and J by 4 bases; unmatched bases: 7. Germline V gene lookup returns CDR1 LGHDT and CDR2 YNNKEL (reference sequence). The CDR3 has 15 amino acids. CDR3 DNA sequence: TGTGCCAGCAGCCAACGGGACAGCCCCGGCTATGGCTACACCTTC. As protein: CASSQRDSPGYGYTF.

This clonotype came up a few times. The rearrangement uses TRBV9 and TRBJ2-1, with a weak D call TRBD1 (6 bases). CDR3 length equals 15 residues. V lost 0 bases and J 3 bases, leaving 10 bases between the germline ends. The V gene's germline CDR1 is SGDLS and CDR2 YYNGEE. CDR3 sequence: CASSVGTVFYNEQFF. For the CDR3, the DNA is TGTGCCAGCAGCGTAGGGACAGTATTCTACAATGAGCAGTTCTTC.

This clonotype appeared a few times. The chain combines TRBV7-9 with TRBJ2-7, with 8 bases identical to TRBD2. With V trimmed by 1 base and J by 9 bases, 14 bases remained unmatched. CDR3 length equals 16 residues. Per germline, CDR1 SEHNR and CDR2 FQNEAQ (reference sequence). The CDR3 DNA sequence: TGTGCCAGCAGCTTAGGGGAAGCGGGAGTCCTTGGTGGGCAGTACTTC. It translates to CASSLGEAGVLGGQYF.

The chain uses TRBV6-2 or TRBV6-3 and TRBJ1-2; D remains ambiguous. Trimming shortened V by 6 bases and J by 8 bases, and 16 bases separated the two germline ends. The CDR3 contains 13 residues. Germline assignment: CDR1 MNHEY and CDR2 SVGEGT. In DNA, the CDR3 is TGTGCCAGCAGAGAAGAAGGTCAACGAGGCTACACCTTC. Amino acid sequence: CASREEGQRGYTF.

On this clonotype itself: The DNA is omitted, as the CDR3 cannot be located on it reliably, and the CDR3 follows TCRdb's listing. CDR3: CASSSSGQHHGYTF. The chain links TRBV28 to TRBJ1-2; the tabulated D call, TRBD1, remains unverified against the DNA. The CDR3 is 14 residues long, ends included. Germline V gives CDR1 MDHEN, CDR2 SYDVKM.

V gene TRBV4-1 combines with J gene TRBJ1-1; no clear D gene. This CDR3 region has 15 residues. Germline CDR1 and CDR2: MGHRA and YSYEKL. V lost 1 base and J lost 1, with 10 bases in between. CDR3 DNA: TGCGCCAGCAGCCAAGTAAGGCCCCCGAACACTGAAGCTTTCTTT. Translation gives CASSQVRPPNTEAFF.

V and J are TRBV27 and TRBJ2-3; D gene uncertain. V shed 5 bases and J shed 2 bases, with 14 bases lying between them. The V gene's germline CDR1 is MNHEY and CDR2 SMNVEV (reference sequence). This CDR3 is 15 amino acids long. The CDR3 DNA follows: TGTGCCAGCAGTCCCCAGATCGTTTTCACAGATACGCAGTATTTT. Translation: CASSPQIVFTDTQYF.

The rearrangement links TRBV18 to TRBJ2-6; D remains ambiguous. This CDR3 region has 15 residues. Trimming removed 6 bases from V and 0 bases from J, with 9 bases in between. From germline, CDR1 is KGHSH and CDR2 LQKENI. The CDR3 nucleotides read TGTGCCAGCTCTGCCTACTACTCTGGGGCCAACGTCCTGACTTTC. This encodes CASSAYYSGANVLTF.